Sequencing of this T cell receptor beta chain was carried out in a study of blood T cell repertoires in COVID-19. Study summary: Samples came from the United States, Italy and Spain, spanning acute and convalescent COVID-19. From T cells, B-cell-depleted T cells, or PBMCs came the material, which was cDNA or gDNA.

The V end was cut by 5 bases, the J end by 6 bases, with 14 bases between. This CDR3 spans 13 amino acids. Per the germline V gene, CDR1 is SGHAT and CDR2 is FQNNGV. As originally analysed: From reference gene primer amplification, estimates of nucleated cell counts were derived. Sequenced by immunoSEQ multiplex PCR; TCRdb stores in-frame clones only, minus some. V and J calls plus clone size are reproduced from that table; the DNA served to infer D and trimming. The data contain 270,000 or so clones, about 88% of them singletons. Specimen: peripheral blood. This chain joins TRBV11-2 and TRBJ2-7, with D unclear. The TCR originated in a human donor with COVID-19, enrolled during active disease. The donor label of this sample is uncertain. CDR3 in DNA: TGTGCCAGCAGCGAGCGTCAGATGGGCGAGCAGTACTTC. Its translation: CASSERQMGEQYF.